This passage covers 14 T cell receptor beta chains from one sample sequenced in a study of chemoradiotherapy in HPV16-positive cancers. TCRdb keeps only in-frame clones here, not all; method: immunoSEQ multiplex PCR. The sample holds 750 to 850 clones; 85% to 90% are singletons and the top ten take about 12%. The source was tumor tissue, collected from a patient who underwent chemoradiotherapy. All receptors come from a human donor with HPV-associated anogenital cancer.

V usage is TRBV11-2 and J usage is TRBJ2-5, with D perhaps TRBD2 (6 bases). Trimming took off 1 base at V and 5 bases at J, with 14 bases between the two ends. The CDR3 spans 15 residues. Germline CDR1 SGHAT, CDR2 FQNNGV. The CDR3 DNA sequence: TGTGCCAGCAGCTTAGGAACTGGGGGGACGGAGACCCAGTACTTC. This codes for CASSLGTGGTETQYF.

The V and J genes are TRBV5-4 and TRBJ2-1, with TRBD1 matching 8 bases. Trimming removed 4 bases from V and 9 bases from J; junction bases left unmatched: 9. CDR1 is SGHNT and CDR2 is YYREEE in the germline V gene (reference sequence). The CDR3 has 14 residues. The CDR3 DNA follows: TGTGCCAGCAGCATGACGGGACAGGCAGGTGAGCAGTTCTTC. Protein: CASSMTGQAGEQFF.

This clone came up once. The genes are TRBV11-2 and TRBJ2-5; D uncertain. The V gene lost 1 base and the J gene lost 2 bases, with 8 bases spanning the gap. Germline CDR1 SGHAT, CDR2 FQNNGV. The CDR3 has 14 amino acids. CDR3 DNA sequence: TGTGCCAGCAGCTTAGGGGCTGGACAAGAGACCCAGTACTTC. Amino acids: CASSLGAGQETQYF.

This clone has a single count. The gene calls are TRBV7-8 and TRBJ1-1; maybe TRBD1 (6 bases). Trimming stripped 5 bases from V and 5 bases from J, with 15 bases between. There are 14 residues in the CDR3. CDR1 is SGHVS, CDR2 FQNEAQ, per germline. The CDR3, as DNA: TGTGCCAGCAGCCCCCCCCGGACAGCGACTGAAGCTTTCTTT. Translation: CASSPPRTATEAFF.

The V call is TRBV11-3, the J call TRBJ1-1, with 7 nucleotides matching TRBD1. Trimming at V came to 5 bases and at J to 1 base, leaving 7 bases not matched to a gene. This CDR3 contains 15 residues. Germline V gene data show CDR1 as SGHNT and CDR2 as YENEEA. CDR3 amino acids: CASSPGQTGNTEAFF. The CDR3 coding sequence is TGTGCCAGCAGCCCGGGACAGACTGGGAACACTGAAGCTTTCTTT. The full variable domain, completed using reference TRBV11-3 and TRBJ1-1, is EAGVVQSPRYKIIEKKQPVAFWCNPISGHNTLYWYLQNLGQGPELLIRYENEEAVDDSQLPKDRFSAERLKGVDSTLKIQPAELGDSAVYLCASSPGQTGNTEAFFGQGTRLTVV.

The V call is TRBV19, the J call TRBJ2-1; TRBD1 matches 9 bases. Germline V gene lookup returns CDR1 LNHDA and CDR2 SQIVND (reference sequence). This CDR3 is 15 amino acids long. V was clipped by 9 bases and J by 3 bases; unmatched bases: 9. The CDR3 bases are TGTGCCAGCGCCGCTGGGGACAGGGACTACAATGAGCAGTTCTTC. The encoded protein is CASAAGDRDYNEQFF.

The V gene is TRBV5-8, the J gene TRBJ2-3; 7 nucleotides match TRBD2. The CDR3 consists of 15 residues. J gave up 2 bases and V 2 bases, and 5 bases lay outside the gene matches. Germline CDR1 is SGHTS and CDR2 is YDEGEE. CDR3 residues: CASSFGREFTDTQYF. The CDR3 nucleotides read TGTGCCAGCAGCTTCGGGCGGGAGTTCACAGATACGCAGTATTTT.

V and J are TRBV19 and TRBJ2-7; D is perhaps TRBD1 (6 bases). Between the trimmed V and J ends, which lost 6 bases and 2 bases, there was a span of 14 bases. The CDR3 totals 14 residues. From germline, CDR1 is LNHDA and CDR2 SQIVND (reference sequence). The CDR3: CASRPRGQPYEQYF. The CDR3 DNA reads TGTGCCAGTAGACCCAGGGGACAACCCTACGAGCAGTACTTC.

This chain connects TRBV7-8 to TRBJ1-2, with TRBD1 matching over 8 bases. The CDR3 is 14 residues long. Germline V gene lookup returns CDR1 SGHVS and CDR2 FQNEAQ. Trimming at V came to 5 bases and at J to 7 bases, leaving 9 bases not matched to a gene. Written as DNA, the CDR3 is TGTGCCAGCAGCCCCCTCGGGACAGGAGGTGGCTACACCTTC. Encoded protein: CASSPLGTGGGYTF.

The chain employs TRBV6-5 and TRBJ1-1; D not resolved. This CDR3 is 12 amino acids long. CDR1 MNHEY and CDR2 SVGAGI come from the germline V gene. Trimming took off 6 bases at V and 8 bases at J, with 13 bases between the two ends. The CDR3 sequence: CASSPGGREAFF. CDR3 nucleotides: TGTGCCAGCAGCCCGGGCGGACGGGAAGCTTTCTTT.

CDR3 amino acids: CASGEGATDTQYF. CDR3 in DNA: TGTGCCAGTGGAGAGGGGGCCACAGATACGCAGTATTTT. The rearrangement uses TRBV9 and TRBJ2-3; 7 nucleotides agree with TRBD1. The CDR3 is made up of 13 amino acids. Trimming removed 8 bases from V and 2 bases from J; junction bases left unmatched: 5. Germline assignment: CDR1 SGDLS and CDR2 YYNGEE. The variable domain in full, completed from reference TRBV9 and TRBJ2-3, reads DSGVTQTPKHLITATGQRVTLRCSPRSGDLSVYWYQQSLDQGLQFLIQYYNGEERAKGNILERFSAQQFPDLHSELNLSSLELGDSALYFCASGEGATDTQYFGPGTRLTVL.

The CDR3 nucleotides are TGCGCCAGCAGCGACGGGAGCTCCTACGAGCAGTACTTC. It specifies CASSDGSSYEQYF. The chain combines TRBV5-1 with TRBJ2-7; tentatively, D is TRBD2 (6 bases). Germline loops: CDR1 SGHRS, CDR2 YFSETQ. CDR3 length equals 13 residues. V lost 4 bases to trimming and J lost 0 bases, with 8 bases between them.

This clone was recorded only once. The genes are TRBV7-2 and TRBJ1-1, with a possible D match to TRBD1 (6 bases). V lost 5 bases to trimming and J lost 10 bases, with 17 bases between them. CDR1 SGHTA and CDR2 FQGNSA come from the germline V gene. The CDR3 has 13 amino acids. The CDR3 nucleotides are TGTGCCAGCAGCCAGGGGACCGACTTCGTAGCTTTCTTT. This codes for CASSQGTDFVAFF.

The genes are TRBV5-8 and TRBJ2-5; 8 bases are a match to TRBD2. V was clipped by 2 bases and J by 5 bases; unmatched bases: 5. This CDR3 is 14 amino acids long. Germline assignment: CDR1 SGHTS and CDR2 YDEGEE. CDR3 bases: TGTGCCAGCAGCTTTGATAGCGGGGTCGAGACCCAGTACTTC. This encodes CASSFDSGVETQYF.